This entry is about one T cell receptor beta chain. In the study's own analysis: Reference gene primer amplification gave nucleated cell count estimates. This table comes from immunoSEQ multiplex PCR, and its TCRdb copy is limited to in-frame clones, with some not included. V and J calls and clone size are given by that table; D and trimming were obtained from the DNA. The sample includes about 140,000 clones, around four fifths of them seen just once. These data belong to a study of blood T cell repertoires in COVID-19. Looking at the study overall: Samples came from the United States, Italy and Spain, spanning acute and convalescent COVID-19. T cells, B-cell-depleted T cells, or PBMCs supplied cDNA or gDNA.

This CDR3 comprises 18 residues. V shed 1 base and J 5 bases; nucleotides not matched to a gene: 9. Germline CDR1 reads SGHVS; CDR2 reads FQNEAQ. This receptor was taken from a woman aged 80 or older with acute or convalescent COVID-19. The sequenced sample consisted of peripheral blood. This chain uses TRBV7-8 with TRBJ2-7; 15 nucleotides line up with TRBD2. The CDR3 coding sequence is TGTGCCAGCAGCTTAGGGACAGGACTAGCGGGAGGGATCCACGAGCAGTACTTC. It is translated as CASSLGTGLAGGIHEQYF.